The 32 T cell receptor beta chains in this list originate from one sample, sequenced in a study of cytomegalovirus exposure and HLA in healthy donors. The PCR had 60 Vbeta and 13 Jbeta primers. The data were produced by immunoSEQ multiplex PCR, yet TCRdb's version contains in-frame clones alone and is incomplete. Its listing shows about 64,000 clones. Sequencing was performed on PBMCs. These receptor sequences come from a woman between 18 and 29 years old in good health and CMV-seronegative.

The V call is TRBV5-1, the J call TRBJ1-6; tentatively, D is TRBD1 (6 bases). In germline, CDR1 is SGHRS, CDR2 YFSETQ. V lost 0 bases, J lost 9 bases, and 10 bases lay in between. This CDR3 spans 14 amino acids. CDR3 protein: CASSLAGEISPLHF. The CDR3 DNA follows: TGCGCCAGCAGCTTGGCAGGGGAGATTTCACCCCTCCACTTT.

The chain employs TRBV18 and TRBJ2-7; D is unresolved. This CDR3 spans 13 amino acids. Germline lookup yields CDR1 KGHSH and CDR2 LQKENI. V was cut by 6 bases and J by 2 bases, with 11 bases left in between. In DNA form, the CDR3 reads TGTGCCAGCTCTCCAAGACAAACCTACGAGCAGTACTTC. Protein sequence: CASSPRQTYEQYF.

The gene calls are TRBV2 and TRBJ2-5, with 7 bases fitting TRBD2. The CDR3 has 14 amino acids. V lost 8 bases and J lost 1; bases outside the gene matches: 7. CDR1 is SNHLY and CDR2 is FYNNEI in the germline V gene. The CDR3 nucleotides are TGTGCCAGCCGATTGGGCGGGGGCCAAGAGACCCAGTACTTC. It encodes CASRLGGGQETQYF.

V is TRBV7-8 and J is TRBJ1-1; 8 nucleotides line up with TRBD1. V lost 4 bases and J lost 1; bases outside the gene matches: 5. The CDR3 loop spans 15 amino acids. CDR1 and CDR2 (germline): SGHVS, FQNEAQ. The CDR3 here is CASSYPGTGNTEAFF. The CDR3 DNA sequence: TGTGCCAGCAGCTACCCCGGGACAGGGAACACTGAAGCTTTCTTT.

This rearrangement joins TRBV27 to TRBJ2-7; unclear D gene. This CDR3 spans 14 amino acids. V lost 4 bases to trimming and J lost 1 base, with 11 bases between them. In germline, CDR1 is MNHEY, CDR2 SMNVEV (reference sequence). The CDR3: CASSSSGPSYEQYF. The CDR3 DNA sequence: TGTGCCAGCAGTTCCTCGGGTCCATCCTACGAGCAGTACTTC.

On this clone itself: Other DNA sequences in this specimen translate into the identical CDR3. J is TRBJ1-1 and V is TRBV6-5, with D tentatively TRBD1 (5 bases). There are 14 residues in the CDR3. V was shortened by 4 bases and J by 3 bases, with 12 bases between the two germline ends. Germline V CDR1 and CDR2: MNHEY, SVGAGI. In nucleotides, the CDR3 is TGTGCCAGCAGTTTCCTCGGGGGGGACACTGAAGCTTTCTTT. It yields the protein CASSFLGGDTEAFF.

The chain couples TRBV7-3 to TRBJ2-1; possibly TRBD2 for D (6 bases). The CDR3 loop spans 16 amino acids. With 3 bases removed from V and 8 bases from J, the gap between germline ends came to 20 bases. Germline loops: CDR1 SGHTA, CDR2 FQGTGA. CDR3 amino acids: CASSFVGRQCADEQFF. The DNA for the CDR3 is TGTGCCAGCAGCTTTGTCGGGAGACAGTGTGCGGATGAGCAGTTCTTC.

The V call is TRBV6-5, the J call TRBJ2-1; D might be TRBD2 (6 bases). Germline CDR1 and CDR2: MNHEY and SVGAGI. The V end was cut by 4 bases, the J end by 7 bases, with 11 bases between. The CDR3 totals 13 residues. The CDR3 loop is CASSLEGLNEQFF. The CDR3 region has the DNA TGTGCCAGCAGTTTGGAGGGGCTGAATGAGCAGTTCTTC.

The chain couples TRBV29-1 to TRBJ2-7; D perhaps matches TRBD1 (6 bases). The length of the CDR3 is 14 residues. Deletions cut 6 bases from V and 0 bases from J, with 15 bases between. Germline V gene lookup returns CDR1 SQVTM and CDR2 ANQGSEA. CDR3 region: CSVQDRSVSYEQYF. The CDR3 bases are TGCAGCGTCCAAGACAGGTCTGTCTCCTACGAGCAGTACTTC.

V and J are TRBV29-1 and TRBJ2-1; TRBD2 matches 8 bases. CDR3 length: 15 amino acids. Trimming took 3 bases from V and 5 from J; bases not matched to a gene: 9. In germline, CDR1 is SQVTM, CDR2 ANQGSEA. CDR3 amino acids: CSVEPAGVTDNEQFF. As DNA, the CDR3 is TGCAGCGTTGAGCCAGCGGGAGTAACCGACAATGAGCAGTTCTTC.

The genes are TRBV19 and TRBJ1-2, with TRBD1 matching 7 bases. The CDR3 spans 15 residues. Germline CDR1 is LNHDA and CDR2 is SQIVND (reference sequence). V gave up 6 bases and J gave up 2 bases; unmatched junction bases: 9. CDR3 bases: TGTGCCAGTAGCCCGCAGGGGGGTAGAAACTATGGCTACACCTTC. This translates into CASSPQGGRNYGYTF.

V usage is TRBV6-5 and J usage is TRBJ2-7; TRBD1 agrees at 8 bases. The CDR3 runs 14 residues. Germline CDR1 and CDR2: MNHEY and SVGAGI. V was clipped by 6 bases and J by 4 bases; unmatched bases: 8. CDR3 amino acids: CASRSGQGVYEQYF. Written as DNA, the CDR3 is TGTGCCAGCAGGTCCGGACAGGGAGTGTACGAGCAGTACTTC.

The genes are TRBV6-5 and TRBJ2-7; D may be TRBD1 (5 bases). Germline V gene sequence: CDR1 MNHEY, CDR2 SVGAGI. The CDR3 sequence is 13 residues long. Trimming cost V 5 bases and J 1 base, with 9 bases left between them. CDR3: CASSGAVSYEQYF. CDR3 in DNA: TGTGCCAGCAGTGGGGCAGTTTCCTACGAGCAGTACTTC.

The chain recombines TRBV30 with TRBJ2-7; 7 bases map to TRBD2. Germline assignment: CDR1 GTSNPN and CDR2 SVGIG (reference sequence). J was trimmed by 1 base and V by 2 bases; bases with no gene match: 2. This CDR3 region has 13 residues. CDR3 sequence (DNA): TGTGCCTGGAGTCTAGCGGTATCCTACGAGCAGTACTTC. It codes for CAWSLAVSYEQYF.

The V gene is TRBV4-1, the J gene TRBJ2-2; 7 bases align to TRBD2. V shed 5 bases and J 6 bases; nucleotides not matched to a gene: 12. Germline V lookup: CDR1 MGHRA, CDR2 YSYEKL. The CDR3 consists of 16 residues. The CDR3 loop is CASSSIAGVGPGELFF. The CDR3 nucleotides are TGCGCCAGCAGCTCTATCGCGGGGGTTGGCCCCGGGGAGCTGTTTTTT.

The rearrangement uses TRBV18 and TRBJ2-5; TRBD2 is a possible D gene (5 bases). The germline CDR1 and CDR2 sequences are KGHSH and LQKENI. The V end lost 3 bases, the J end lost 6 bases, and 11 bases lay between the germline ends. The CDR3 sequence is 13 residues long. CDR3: CASSPTSFQTQYF. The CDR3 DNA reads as TGTGCCAGCTCACCTACTAGTTTCCAGACCCAGTACTTC.

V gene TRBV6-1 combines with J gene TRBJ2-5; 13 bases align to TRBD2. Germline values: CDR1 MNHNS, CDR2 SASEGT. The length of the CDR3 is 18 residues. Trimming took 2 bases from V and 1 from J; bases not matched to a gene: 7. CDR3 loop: CASSEPLLAGGFQETQYF. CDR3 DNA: TGTGCCAGCAGTGAACCCCTACTAGCGGGGGGGTTCCAAGAGACCCAGTACTTC.

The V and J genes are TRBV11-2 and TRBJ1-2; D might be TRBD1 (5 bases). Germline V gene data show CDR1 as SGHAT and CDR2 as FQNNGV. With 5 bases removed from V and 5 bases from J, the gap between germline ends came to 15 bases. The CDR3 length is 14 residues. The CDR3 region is CASSPGPSQYGYTF. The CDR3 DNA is TGTGCCAGCAGCCCAGGGCCCTCGCAATATGGCTACACCTTC.

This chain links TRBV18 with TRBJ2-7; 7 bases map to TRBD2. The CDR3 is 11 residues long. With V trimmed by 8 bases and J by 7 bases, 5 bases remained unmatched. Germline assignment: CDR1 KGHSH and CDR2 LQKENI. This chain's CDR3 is CASTGGGEQYF. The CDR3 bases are TGTGCCAGCACCGGCGGGGGAGAGCAGTACTTC.

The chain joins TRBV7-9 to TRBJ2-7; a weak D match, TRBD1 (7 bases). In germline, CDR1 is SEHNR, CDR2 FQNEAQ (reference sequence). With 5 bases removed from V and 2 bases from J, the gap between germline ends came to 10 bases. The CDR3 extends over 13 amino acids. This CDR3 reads CASSPGGTYEQYF. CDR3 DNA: TGTGCCAGCAGCCCAGGGGGGACCTACGAGCAGTACTTC.

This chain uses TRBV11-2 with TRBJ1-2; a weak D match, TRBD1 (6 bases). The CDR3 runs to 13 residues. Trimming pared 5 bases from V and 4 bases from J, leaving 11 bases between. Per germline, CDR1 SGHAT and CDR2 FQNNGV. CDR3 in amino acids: CASSVWGLYGYTF. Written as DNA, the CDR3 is TGTGCCAGCAGCGTTTGGGGGCTCTATGGCTACACCTTC. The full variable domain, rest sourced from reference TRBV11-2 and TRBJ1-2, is EAGVAQSPRYKIIEKRQSVAFWCNPISGHATLYWYQQILGQGPKLLIQFQNNGVVDDSQLPKDRFSAERLKGVDSTLKIQPAKLEDSAVYLCASSVWGLYGYTFGSGTRLTVV.

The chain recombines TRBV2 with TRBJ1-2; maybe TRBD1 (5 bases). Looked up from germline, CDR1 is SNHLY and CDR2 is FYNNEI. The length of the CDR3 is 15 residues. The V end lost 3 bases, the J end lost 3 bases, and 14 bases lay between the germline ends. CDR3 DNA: TGTGCCAGCAGTGACTGGGGGGTCGGCGACTATGGCTACACCTTC. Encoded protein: CASSDWGVGDYGYTF.

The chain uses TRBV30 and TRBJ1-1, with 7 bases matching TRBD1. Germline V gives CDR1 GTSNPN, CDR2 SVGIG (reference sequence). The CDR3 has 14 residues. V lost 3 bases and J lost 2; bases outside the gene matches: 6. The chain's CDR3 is CAWSRGTVNTEAFF. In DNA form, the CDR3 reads TGTGCCTGGAGCCGAGGGACAGTAAACACTGAAGCTTTCTTT.

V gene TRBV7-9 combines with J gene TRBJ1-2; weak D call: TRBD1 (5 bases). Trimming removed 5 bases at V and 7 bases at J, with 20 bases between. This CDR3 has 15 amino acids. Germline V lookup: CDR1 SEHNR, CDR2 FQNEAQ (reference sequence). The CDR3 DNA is TGTGCCAGCAGCGGGATCGGGGGAGTCGGGTCTGGCTACACCTTC. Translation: CASSGIGGVGSGYTF.

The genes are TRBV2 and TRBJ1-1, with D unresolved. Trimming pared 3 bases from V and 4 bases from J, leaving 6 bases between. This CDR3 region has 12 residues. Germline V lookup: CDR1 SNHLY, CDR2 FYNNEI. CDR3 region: CASSDSLTEAFF. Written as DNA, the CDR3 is TGTGCCAGCAGTGACTCTCTCACTGAAGCTTTCTTT.

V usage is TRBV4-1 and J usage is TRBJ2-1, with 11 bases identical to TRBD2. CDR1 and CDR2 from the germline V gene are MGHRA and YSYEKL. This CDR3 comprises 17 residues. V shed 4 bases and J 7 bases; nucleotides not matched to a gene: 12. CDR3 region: CASSRDQLAGVRNEQFF. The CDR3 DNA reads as TGCGCCAGCAGCCGGGATCAACTAGCGGGGGTGCGGAATGAGCAGTTCTTC.

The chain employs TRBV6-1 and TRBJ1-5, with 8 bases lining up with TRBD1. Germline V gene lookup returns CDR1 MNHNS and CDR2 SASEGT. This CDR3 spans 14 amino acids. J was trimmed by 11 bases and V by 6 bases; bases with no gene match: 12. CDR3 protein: CASRRDRSEEAQHF. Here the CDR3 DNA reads TGTGCCAGCAGAAGGGACAGGAGTGAAGAAGCCCAGCATTTT.

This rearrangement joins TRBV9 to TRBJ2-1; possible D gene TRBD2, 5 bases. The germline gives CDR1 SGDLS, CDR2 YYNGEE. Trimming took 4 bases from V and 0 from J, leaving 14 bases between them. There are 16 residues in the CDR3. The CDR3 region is CASSLTSLDSYNEQFF. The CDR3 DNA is TGTGCCAGCAGCCTTACTAGTCTGGACTCCTACAATGAGCAGTTCTTC.

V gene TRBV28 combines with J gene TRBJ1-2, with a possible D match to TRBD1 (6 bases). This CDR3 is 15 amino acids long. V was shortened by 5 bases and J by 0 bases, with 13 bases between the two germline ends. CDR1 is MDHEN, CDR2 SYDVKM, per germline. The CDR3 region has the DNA TGTGCCAGCAGTCCTGGGGGGGCTACTAACTATGGCTACACCTTC. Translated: CASSPGGATNYGYTF.

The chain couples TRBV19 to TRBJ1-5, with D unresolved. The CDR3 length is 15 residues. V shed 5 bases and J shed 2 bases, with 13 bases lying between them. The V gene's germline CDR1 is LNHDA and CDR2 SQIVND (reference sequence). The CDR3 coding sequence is TGTGCCAGTAGTCCCGGGAGAGGACGCAATCAGCCCCAGCATTTT. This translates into CASSPGRGRNQPQHF.

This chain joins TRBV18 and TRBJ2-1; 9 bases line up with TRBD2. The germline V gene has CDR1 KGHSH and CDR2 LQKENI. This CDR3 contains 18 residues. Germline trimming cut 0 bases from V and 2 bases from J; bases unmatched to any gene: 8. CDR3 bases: TGTGCCAGCTCACCACCCACAGCGGGGGGCAAACCCTACAATGAGCAGTTCTTC. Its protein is CASSPPTAGGKPYNEQFF.

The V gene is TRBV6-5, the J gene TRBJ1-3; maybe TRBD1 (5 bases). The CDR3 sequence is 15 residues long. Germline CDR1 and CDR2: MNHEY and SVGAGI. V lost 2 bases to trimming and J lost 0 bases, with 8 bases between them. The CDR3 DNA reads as TGTGCCAGCAGTTACGGGGGGAACTCTGGAAACACCATATATTTT. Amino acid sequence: CASSYGGNSGNTIYF.